This record looks at one T cell receptor beta chain sequence and its context. This entry is derived from a study of blood T cell repertoires in COVID-19. Across the study: Material from acute and convalescent COVID-19 was sourced from the United States, Italy and Spain. PBMCs, B-cell-depleted T cells, or T cells provided the cDNA or gDNA that made up the material.

As handled by the study authors: Quantification of nucleated cells was approximated via reference gene primer amplification. Profiling relied on immunoSEQ multiplex PCR, and the TCRdb table lists in-frame clones only, not all of them. The D gene and trimming were derived from the DNA, and the V and J assignments and clone size from that table. Of under 300,000 clones listed, 82% are singletons. This CDR3 spans 15 amino acids. Germline lookup yields CDR1 MDHEN and CDR2 SYDVKM. V was clipped by 5 bases and J by 3 bases, with 11 bases between them. This receptor was identified in a woman over 75 with active or convalescent COVID-19. The rearrangement links TRBV28 to TRBJ2-6; D is undetermined. Sequences were obtained from peripheral blood. The CDR3 region has the DNA TGTGCCAGCAGTCCCAACACGGGTGGGGCCAACGTCCTGACTTTC. Amino acids: CASSPNTGGANVLTF.